This TCR beta chain was documented in a study of neurological immune-mediated disorders. Overall study results and limits: In HTLV-1-associated myelopathy, TCR clonal expansion was greatest, and in multiple sclerosis it was least, below healthy controls.

TCRdb ran MiXCR on the 5' RACE reads and lists one entry per CDR3 protein. The sample has 20,000 to 25,000 distinct CDR3 sequences, 5% to 7% seen once. In its sample, this clonotype was seen many times. Its antigen remains unknown. Looked up from germline, CDR1 is SGHRS and CDR2 is YFSETQ. Trimming pared 2 bases from V and 1 base from J, leaving 13 bases between. This CDR3 has 16 amino acids. Source material: PBMCs. The V and J genes are TRBV5-1 and TRBJ2-1; D not certain. The TCR sequence derives from a woman aged 40 to 55 in good health. The DNA for the CDR3 is TGCGCCAGCAGCTTAGAGGCAATTGGGTCCTACAATGAGCAGTTCTTC. It specifies CASSLEAIGSYNEQFF.